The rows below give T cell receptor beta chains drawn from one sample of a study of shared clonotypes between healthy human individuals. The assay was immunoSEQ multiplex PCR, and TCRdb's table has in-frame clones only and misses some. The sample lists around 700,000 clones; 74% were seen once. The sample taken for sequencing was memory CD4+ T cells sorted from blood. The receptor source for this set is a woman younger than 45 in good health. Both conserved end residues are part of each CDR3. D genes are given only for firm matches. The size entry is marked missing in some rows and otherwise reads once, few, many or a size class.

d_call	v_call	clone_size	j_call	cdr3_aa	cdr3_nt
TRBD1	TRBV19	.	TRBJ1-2	CASSRLRTGTVSDYGYTF	TGTGCCAGTAGTAGGCTAAGAACCGGGACAGTATCGGATTATGGCTACACCTTC
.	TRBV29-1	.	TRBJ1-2	CSVEEGAGGYTF	TGCAGCGTTGAAGAGGGGGCCGGTGGCTACACCTTC
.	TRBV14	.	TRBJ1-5	CASSQGQFQPQHF	TGTGCCAGCAGCCAAGGCCAGTTTCAGCCCCAGCATTTT
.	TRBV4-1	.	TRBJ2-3	CASSRLTATDTQYF	TGCGCCAGCAGCCGCCTGACCGCCACAGATACGCAGTATTTT
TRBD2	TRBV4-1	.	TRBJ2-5	CASSQVPSGTQETQYF	TGCGCCAGCAGCCAAGTCCCTAGCGGGACCCAAGAGACCCAGTACTTC
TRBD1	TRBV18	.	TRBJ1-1	CASSFYLRGTGSTTEAFF	TGTGCCAGCTCGTTTTACCTCAGGGGGACCGGGTCGACCACTGAAGCTTTCTTT
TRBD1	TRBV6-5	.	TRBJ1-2	CASRRTGDTYGYTF	TGTGCCAGCAGACGGACAGGGGATACCTATGGCTACACCTTC
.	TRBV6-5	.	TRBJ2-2	CASSYGLKGTGELFF	TGTGCCAGCAGTTACGGGTTAAAGGGTACGGGGGAGCTGTTTTTT
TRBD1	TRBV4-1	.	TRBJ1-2	CASSLPGQGAKSYGYTF	TGCGCCAGCAGCCTTCCGGGACAGGGTGCTAAGAGCTATGGCTACACCTTC
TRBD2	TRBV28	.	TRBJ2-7	CASSSGGGRAAEQYF	TGTGCCAGCAGTAGTGGCGGCGGGAGGGCCGCCGAGCAGTACTTC
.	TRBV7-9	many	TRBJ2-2	CASSLSSPGELFF	TGTGCCAGCAGCTTATCCAGTCCCGGGGAGCTGTTTTTT
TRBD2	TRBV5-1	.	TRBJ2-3	CASSLRTSGSTDTQYF	TGCGCCAGCAGCTTAAGGACTAGCGGGTCGACAGATACGCAGTATTTT
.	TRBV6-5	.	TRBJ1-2	CASRKTGSGYTF	TGTGCCAGCAGAAAAACAGGGAGCGGCTACACCTTC
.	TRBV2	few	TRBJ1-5	CASRAGNNQPQHF	TGTGCCAGCCGGGCAGGGAACAATCAGCCCCAGCATTTT
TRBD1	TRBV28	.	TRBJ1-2	CASSAPGTGVNYGYTF	TGTGCCAGCAGTGCCCCAGGGACAGGGGTTAACTATGGCTACACCTTC
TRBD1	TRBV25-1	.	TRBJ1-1	CASSAGQGARRTEAFF	TGTGCCAGCAGTGCAGGACAGGGGGCCCGGAGGACTGAAGCTTTCTTT
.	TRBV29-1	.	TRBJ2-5	CSVTGQIQETQYF	TGCAGCGTAACGGGACAAATCCAAGAGACCCAGTACTTC
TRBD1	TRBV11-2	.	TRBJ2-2	CASRKPGQRNTGELFF	TGTGCCAGCAGAAAACCGGGACAGCGCAACACCGGGGAGCTGTTTTTT
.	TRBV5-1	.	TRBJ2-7	CASSDDRPGYEQYF	TGCGCCAGCAGCGACGACAGGCCCGGATACGAGCAGTACTTC